The 21 T cell receptor beta chains below come from one sample, sequenced in a study of control samples from healthy donors and cancer patients (dated by TCRdb to about 2020). Library construction relied on the immunoSEQ multiplex PCR assay. What TCRdb holds here is the immuneACCESS table cut down to in-frame rearrangements. Part of the clones is not present; checked against another copy, under half of the missing clones reflect an unresolved V gene, and the others are unexplained. The sample includes some 100,000 clones, with roughly 87% observed a single time. The ten largest clones represent approximately 20% of the sample. Sequenced: blood. These receptors all come from a woman aged 50 to 65 in good health.

This clone was observed a single time. V is TRBV28 and J is TRBJ1-4; 7 bases align to TRBD1. This CDR3 comprises 15 residues. Germline CDR1 MDHEN, CDR2 SYDVKM. V lost 3 bases and J lost 4; bases outside the gene matches: 5. For the CDR3, the DNA is TGTGCCAGCAGTTTCCGGGACAGACATAATGAAAAACTGTTTTTT. Residues: CASSFRDRHNEKLFF.

This rearrangement joins TRBV7-6 to TRBJ2-3, with TRBD2 matching 8 bases. The CDR3 has 19 amino acids. CDR1 SGHVS and CDR2 FNYEAQ come from the germline V gene. Trimming cost V 1 base and J 1 base; bases outside gene matches: 13. The CDR3 protein is CASSLVAPAGVGGTDTQYF. The DNA of the CDR3 is TGTGCCAGCAGCTTAGTAGCCCCAGCGGGAGTCGGCGGCACAGATACGCAGTATTTT.

Only one count was recorded for this clone. The chain is built from TRBV7-8 and TRBJ2-2; 10 nucleotides align to TRBD2. Trimming removed 4 bases from V and 4 bases from J; junction bases left unmatched: 9. Germline-derived CDR1 and CDR2 are SGHVS and FQNEAQ. The CDR3 extends over 17 amino acids. CDR3 amino acids: CASSSATSGPRTGELFF. CDR3 bases: TGTGCCAGCAGCTCGGCGACTAGCGGGCCCCGCACCGGGGAGCTGTTTTTT.

The V and J genes are TRBV18 and TRBJ2-3; 7 bases are a match to TRBD2. Per germline, CDR1 KGHSH and CDR2 LQKENI. The CDR3 has 15 amino acids. J was trimmed by 4 bases and V by 2 bases; bases with no gene match: 6. In DNA, the CDR3 is TGTGCCAGCTCACCAGCAGCGGGGAGTTCAGATACGCAGTATTTT. Encoded protein: CASSPAAGSSDTQYF.

This chain uses TRBV5-1 with TRBJ2-5, with TRBD2 matching over 7 bases. The CDR3 spans 14 residues. V lost 4 bases to trimming and J lost 3 bases; unmatched junction nucleotides: 6. From germline, CDR1 is SGHRS and CDR2 YFSETQ. CDR3 in DNA: TGCGCCAGCAGCGGGGGGAGGGCCGAAGAGACCCAGTACTTC. Its protein product is CASSGGRAEETQYF.

This sequence joins TRBV19 and TRBJ2-3; D unclear. The germline V and J ends were trimmed by 5 bases and 0 bases, with 6 bases remaining between them. Germline lookup yields CDR1 LNHDA and CDR2 SQIVND (reference sequence). The length of the CDR3 is 13 residues. In nucleotides, the CDR3 is TGTGCCAGTAGTGTAGCTAGCACAGATACGCAGTATTTT. It translates to CASSVASTDTQYF.

For the CDR3, the DNA is TGTGCCAGCAGCTTTGGCGATTCCTACGAGCAGTACTTC. Protein: CASSFGDSYEQYF. The rearrangement joins TRBV11-3 to TRBJ2-7; no reliable D call. Germline V lookup: CDR1 SGHNT, CDR2 YENEEA. Trimming took 3 bases from V and 1 from J, leaving 7 bases between them. The CDR3 sequence is 13 residues long.

This clone turned up a few times. The chain recombines TRBV16 with TRBJ1-5; D possibly corresponds to TRBD1 (5 bases). V lost 4 bases and J 6 bases, leaving 16 bases between the germline ends. The CDR3 has 15 amino acids. The V gene's germline CDR1 is KGHSY and CDR2 FQNENV. CDR3 loop: CASSPTPLQGQPQHF. The CDR3 DNA is TGTGCCAGCAGCCCGACCCCGCTCCAGGGTCAGCCCCAGCATTTT.

The chain uses TRBV9 and TRBJ1-2, with unresolved D. This CDR3 contains 16 residues. The V gene lost 1 base and the J gene lost 4 bases, with 17 bases spanning the gap. Germline loops: CDR1 SGDLS, CDR2 YYNGEE. The CDR3 is CASSVYGRPDGYGYTF. The CDR3 bases are TGTGCCAGCAGCGTATATGGCAGGCCAGATGGCTATGGCTACACCTTC.

The chain couples TRBV24-1 to TRBJ1-5; D not resolved. The V gene's germline CDR1 is KGHDR and CDR2 SFDVKD. CDR3 length: 14 amino acids. V shed 2 bases and J shed 4 bases, with 8 bases lying between them. CDR3 sequence (DNA): TGTGCCACCAGTGATTCACGGACGAATCAGCCCCAGCATTTT. The encoded protein is CATSDSRTNQPQHF.

This clone showed up just once. The chain couples TRBV6-1 to TRBJ2-1; D possibly matches TRBD1 or TRBD2 (5 bases each). Germline-derived CDR1 and CDR2 are MNHNS and SASEGT. This CDR3 has 19 amino acids. Trimming left V 4 bases short and J 5 bases short, with 27 bases between. The CDR3 DNA reads as TGTGCCAGCAGTGGCCTTCAGGGCCTGAGGGTACTACTACACAATGAGCAGTTCTTC. Its translation is CASSGLQGLRVLLHNEQFF.

The chain employs TRBV5-1 and TRBJ2-4; 7 nucleotides match TRBD1. With V trimmed by 7 bases and J by 1 base, 17 bases remained unmatched. The CDR3 has 18 residues. Germline V gene lookup returns CDR1 SGHRS and CDR2 YFSETQ. This CDR3 reads CASSPGTKGGEAKNIQYF. The CDR3 DNA reads as TGCGCCAGCTCCCCTGGGACCAAAGGGGGCGAGGCCAAAAACATTCAGTACTTC.

V and J are TRBV27 and TRBJ2-3, with 14 positions matching TRBD2. Trimming at V came to 5 bases and at J to 10 bases, leaving 8 bases not matched to a gene. The CDR3 spans 15 residues. Germline loops: CDR1 MNHEY, CDR2 SMNVEV (reference sequence). In DNA, the CDR3 is TGTGCCAGCAGTCCCTCGACTAGCGGGAGGGTCGCGCAGTATTTT. It codes for CASSPSTSGRVAQYF.

The rearrangement joins TRBV13 to TRBJ2-6; 8 nucleotides align to TRBD2. The V segment lost 5 bases and the J segment 1 base; nucleotides outside the gene matches: 1. The CDR3 sequence is 15 residues long. Germline V gene lookup returns CDR1 PRHDT and CDR2 FYEKMQ (reference sequence). The CDR3 loop reads CASSERGSGANVLTF. DNA of the CDR3: TGTGCCAGCAGCGAGCGGGGGTCTGGGGCCAACGTCCTGACTTTC.

V is TRBV7-9 and J is TRBJ1-3; unclear D gene. The CDR3 consists of 15 residues. V was cut by 5 bases and J by 2 bases, with 13 bases left in between. Germline CDR1 reads SEHNR; CDR2 reads FQNEAQ (reference sequence). Here the CDR3 reads CASSHPDRPGNTIYF. CDR3 bases: TGTGCCAGCAGCCATCCGGACCGACCTGGAAACACCATATATTTT.

J is TRBJ1-2 and V is TRBV5-1, with D tentatively TRBD1 (5 bases). Deletions cut 4 bases from V and 5 bases from J, with 15 bases between. Germline V CDR1 and CDR2: SGHRS, YFSETQ. The CDR3 runs 14 residues. CDR3 nucleotide sequence: TGCGCCAGCAGCACGGACAAGGATTCGTATGGCTACACCTTC. Its protein product is CASSTDKDSYGYTF.

The V and J genes are TRBV18 and TRBJ2-3, with D possibly TRBD2 on 6 matching bases. The CDR3 totals 15 residues. CDR1 KGHSH and CDR2 LQKENI come from the germline V gene. The V end was cut by 0 bases, the J end by 6 bases, with 13 bases between. CDR3 coding DNA: TGTGCCAGCTCACCACCGACGGGAGAGGGGGATACGCAGTATTTT. Translating it yields CASSPPTGEGDTQYF.

The chain recombines TRBV7-2 with TRBJ2-1, with 8 nucleotides matching TRBD2. CDR1 is SGHTA and CDR2 is FQGNSA in the germline V gene. The ends lost 5 bases at V and 8 bases at J; junction bases unmatched: 5. CDR3 size: 13 residues. The CDR3 DNA follows: TGTGCCAGCAGCCCGTCTAGCGGGTATGAGCAGTTCTTC. Protein sequence: CASSPSSGYEQFF.

CDR3 DNA: TGTGCCAGCAGCCATTGGAGGGGGGAGTCCGGTCGGAACACTGAAGCTTTCTTT. Its translation: CASSHWRGESGRNTEAFF. This chain joins TRBV11-2 and TRBJ1-1; TRBD1 is a possible D gene (6 bases). The ends were cut back, 5 bases at V and 1 base at J, with 23 bases in the middle. Germline V CDR1 and CDR2: SGHAT, FQNNGV. CDR3 length equals 18 residues.

This clone was counted only a few times. The chain recombines TRBV11-2 with TRBJ1-6; D call uncertain. The CDR3 runs 14 residues. CDR1 and CDR2 from the germline V gene are SGHAT and FQNNGV. The germline V and J ends were trimmed by 4 bases and 14 bases, with 18 bases remaining between them. CDR3 in DNA: TGTGCCAGCAGCTCCCCCCGAAAGGGAGAGACCCTCCACTTT. It is translated as CASSSPRKGETLHF. Filled out from reference TRBV11-2 and TRBJ1-6, the complete variable domain reads EAGVAQSPRYKIIEKRQSVAFWCNPISGHATLYWYQQILGQGPKLLIQFQNNGVVDDSQLPKDRFSAERLKGVDSTLKIQPAKLEDSAVYLCASSSPRKGETLHFGNGTRLTVT.

This chain uses TRBV29-1 with TRBJ1-2; D might be TRBD1 (6 bases). The CDR3 length is 12 residues. Germline V gene data show CDR1 as SQVTM and CDR2 as ANQGSEA. Trimming shortened V by 4 bases and J by 4 bases, and 10 bases separated the two germline ends. CDR3 bases: TGCAGCGTTGCGGACAGCGTCTATGGCTACACCTTC. Its translation is CSVADSVYGYTF.